This T cell receptor (beta chain) derives from a study of molecular identifiers for immune sequencing clone quantification. CDR1 is LNHNV, CDR2 YYDKDF, per germline (reference sequence). V lost 9 bases and J 0 bases, leaving 15 bases between the germline ends. The CDR3 runs to 15 residues. This clonotype turned up a few times. Antigen unknown. With RNA at 10%, 30% or 50%, naive CD8 libraries came from approximately 22,000 to 940,000 sorted cells. Naive CD8 T cells were picked out by sorting for CD8+CD4-CCR7+CD45RA+. Points from the study as a whole: In naive cells, under 1% of molecules belonged to clones above 20 RNA copies, against over 97% in effector cells.

In preparing bulk TCR libraries, previously described methods and listed TCR primers were used. TCRdb recomputed calls from the PCR reads with MiXCR, one row per CDR3 protein. The sample yields more than 550,000 distinct CDR3 sequences, roughly 25% seen once. V usage is TRBV15 and J usage is TRBJ1-3; D gene uncertain. This receptor was taken from a human donor in good health. Some libraries in this study had Jurkat cell RNA spiked in. The source material was naive CD8+ T cells from blood, with Jurkat cell RNA spiked in. This sample's subset: FACS-sorted CD8+CD4-CCR7+CD45RA+ naive T cells. DNA of the CDR3: TGTGCCACTTCCTCAGGTCGGGGCTCTGGAAACACCATATATTTT. The encoded protein is CATSSGRGSGNTIYF.